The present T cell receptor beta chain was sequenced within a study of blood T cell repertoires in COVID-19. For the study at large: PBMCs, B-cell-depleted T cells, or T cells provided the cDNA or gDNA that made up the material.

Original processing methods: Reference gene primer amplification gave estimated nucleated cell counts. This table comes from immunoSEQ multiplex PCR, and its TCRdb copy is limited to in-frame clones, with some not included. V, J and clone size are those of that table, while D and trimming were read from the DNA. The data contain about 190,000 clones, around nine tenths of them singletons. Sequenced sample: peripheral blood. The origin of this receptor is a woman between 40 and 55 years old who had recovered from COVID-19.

The CDR3 region is CATSDPWGHEQFF. In DNA form, the CDR3 reads TGTGCCACCAGTGACCCCTGGGGCCATGAGCAGTTCTTC. The chain uses TRBV24-1 and TRBJ2-1; the D gene is possibly TRBD1 (5 bases). The CDR3 loop spans 13 amino acids. Germline V gene sequence: CDR1 KGHDR, CDR2 SFDVKD. The V end was cut by 4 bases, the J end by 8 bases, with 11 bases between.